This T cell receptor (beta chain) was identified during a study of blood T cell repertoires in COVID-19. Overall study context: COVID-19 samples collected from the United States, Italy and Spain covered acute and convalescent phases. The cDNA or gDNA used as material had been derived from T cells, B-cell-depleted T cells, or PBMCs.

The V gene's germline CDR1 is MNHEY and CDR2 SMNVEV (reference sequence). This CDR3 spans 14 amino acids. The V and J ends lost 6 bases and 9 bases respectively, with 20 bases between them. Original handling: Nucleated cell number was recorded as an estimate derived from reference gene primer amplification. The data were produced by immunoSEQ multiplex PCR, yet TCRdb's version contains in-frame clones alone and is incomplete. V, J and clone size were drawn from that table, and D and trimming were deduced from the DNA. The sample carries under 300,000 clones, approximately 85% recorded once. The receptor's source is a man older than 75 with acute or convalescent COVID-19. Sequencing was performed on peripheral blood. The gene calls are TRBV27 and TRBJ1-1, with TRBD1 as a possible D gene (6 bases). CDR3 DNA: TGTGCCAGCAGCTCTGGAGGGCGGGGGCATCAAGCTTTCTTT. It translates to CASSSGGRGHQAFF.